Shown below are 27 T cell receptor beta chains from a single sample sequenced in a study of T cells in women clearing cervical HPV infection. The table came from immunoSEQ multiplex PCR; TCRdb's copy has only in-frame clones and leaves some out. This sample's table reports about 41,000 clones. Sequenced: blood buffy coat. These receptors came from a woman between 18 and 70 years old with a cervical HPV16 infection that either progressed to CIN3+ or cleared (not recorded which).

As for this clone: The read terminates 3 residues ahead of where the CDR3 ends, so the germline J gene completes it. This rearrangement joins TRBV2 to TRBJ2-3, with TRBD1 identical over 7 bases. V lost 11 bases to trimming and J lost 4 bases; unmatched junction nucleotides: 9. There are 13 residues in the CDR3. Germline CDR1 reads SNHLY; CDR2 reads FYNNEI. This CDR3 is CADRARGADTQYF. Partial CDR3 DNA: TGTGCCGACAGGGCTAGGGGTGCAGATACG.

Incomplete CDR3 DNA: TGTGCCAGCAGCCAGGGGGGTATGAACACTGAA. Its protein product is CASSQGGMNTE. The whole CDR3 is CASSQGGMNTEAFF. The V and J genes are TRBV5-4 and TRBJ1-1, with 7 bases that match TRBD1. From the germline J gene comes the end of the CDR3, since the read stops 3 residues before it. CDR1 and CDR2 (germline): SGHNT, YYREEE (reference sequence). Germline trimming cut 4 bases from V and 0 bases from J; bases unmatched to any gene: 3. The CDR3 has 14 amino acids. Supplemented by reference TRBV5-4 and TRBJ1-1, the full variable domain reads ETGVTQSPTHLIKTRGQQVTLRCSSQSGHNTVSWYQQALGQGPQFIFQYYREEENGRGNFPPRFSGLQFPNYSSELNVNALELDDSALYLCASSQGGMNTEAFFGQGTRLTVV.

CDR3 loop: CASSLLAGGQDTQYF. Incomplete CDR3 DNA: TGTGCCAGCAGCTTACTGGCGGGGGGGCAGGATACG. V and J are TRBV7-8 and TRBJ2-3, with 9 bases aligning to TRBD2. Read sequence stops 3 residues before the CDR3 end, and the germline J gene provides the missing end. Germline CDR1 SGHVS, CDR2 FQNEAQ. The V and J ends lost 2 bases and 6 bases, in that order; junction bases with no gene match: 6. This CDR3 contains 15 residues. The entire variable domain, with the rest obtained from reference TRBV7-8 and TRBJ2-3, is as follows: GAGVSQSPRYKVAKRGQDVALRCDPISGHVSLFWYQQALGQGPEFLTYFQNEAQLDKSGLPSDRFFAERPEGSVSTLKIQRTQQEDSAVYLCASSLLAGGQDTQYFGPGTRLTVL.

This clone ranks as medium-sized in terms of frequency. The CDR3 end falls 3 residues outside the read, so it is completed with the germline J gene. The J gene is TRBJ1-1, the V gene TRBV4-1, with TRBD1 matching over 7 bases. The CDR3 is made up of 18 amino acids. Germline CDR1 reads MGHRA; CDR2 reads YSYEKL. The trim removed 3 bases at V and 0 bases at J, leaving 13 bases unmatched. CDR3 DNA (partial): TGCGCCAGCAGCCAGGACCCCCAGGGGGTAGGGATGAACACTGAA. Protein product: CASSQDPQGVGMNTE. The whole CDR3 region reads CASSQDPQGVGMNTEAFF.

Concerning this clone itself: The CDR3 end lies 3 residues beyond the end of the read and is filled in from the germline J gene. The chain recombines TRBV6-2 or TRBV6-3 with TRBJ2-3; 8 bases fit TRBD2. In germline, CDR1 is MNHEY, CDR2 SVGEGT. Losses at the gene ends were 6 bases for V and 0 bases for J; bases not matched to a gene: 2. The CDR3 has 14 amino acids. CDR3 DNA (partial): TGTGCCAGCAGCCCTAGCGGGAGCACAGATACG. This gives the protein CASSPSGSTDT. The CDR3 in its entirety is CASSPSGSTDTQYF.

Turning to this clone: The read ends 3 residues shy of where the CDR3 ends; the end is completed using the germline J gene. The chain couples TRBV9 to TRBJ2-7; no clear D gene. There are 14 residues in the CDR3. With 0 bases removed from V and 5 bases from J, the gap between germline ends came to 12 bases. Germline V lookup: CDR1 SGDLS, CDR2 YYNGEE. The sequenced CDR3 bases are TGTGCCAGCAGCGTAGACCCGAACTTCGACGAG. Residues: CASSVDPNFDE. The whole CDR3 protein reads CASSVDPNFDEQYF.

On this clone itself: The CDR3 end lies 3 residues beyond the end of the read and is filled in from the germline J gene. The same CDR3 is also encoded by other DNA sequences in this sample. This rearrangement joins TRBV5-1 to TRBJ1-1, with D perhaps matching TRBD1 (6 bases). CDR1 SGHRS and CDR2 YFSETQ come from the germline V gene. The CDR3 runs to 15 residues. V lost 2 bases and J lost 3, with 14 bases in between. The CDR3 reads CASSLQGGGDTEAFF. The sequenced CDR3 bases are TGCGCCAGCAGCTTACAGGGCGGGGGTGACACTGAA.

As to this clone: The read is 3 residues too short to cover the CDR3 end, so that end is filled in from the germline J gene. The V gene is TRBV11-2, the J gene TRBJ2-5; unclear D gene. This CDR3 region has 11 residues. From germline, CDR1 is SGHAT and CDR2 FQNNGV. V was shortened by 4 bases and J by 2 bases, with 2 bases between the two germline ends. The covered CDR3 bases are TGTGCCAGCAGCTCACAAGAGACC. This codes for CASSSQET. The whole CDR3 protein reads CASSSQETQYF.

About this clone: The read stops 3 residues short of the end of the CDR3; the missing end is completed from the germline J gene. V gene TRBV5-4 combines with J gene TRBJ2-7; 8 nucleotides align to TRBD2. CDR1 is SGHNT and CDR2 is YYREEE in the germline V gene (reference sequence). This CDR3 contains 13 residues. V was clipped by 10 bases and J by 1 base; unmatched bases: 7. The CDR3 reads CAGSGSTSYEQYF. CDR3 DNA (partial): TGTGCCGGGAGCGGGAGTACTTCCTACGAG.

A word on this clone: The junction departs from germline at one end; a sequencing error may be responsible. CDR3 amino acids: CAGSPSAGTYEQYF. The sequenced CDR3 bases are TGTGCCGGCTCACCAAGCGCAGGGACCTACGAG. The chain is built from TRBV18 and TRBJ2-7; perhaps TRBD1 as D (5 bases). The read terminates 3 residues ahead of where the CDR3 ends, so the germline J gene completes it. Germline loops: CDR1 KGHSH, CDR2 LQKENI. The CDR3 has 14 residues. Full variable domain (remainder filled in from reference TRBV18 and TRBJ2-7): NAGVMQNPRHLVRRRGQEARLRCSPMKGHSHVYWYRQLPEEGLKFMVYLQKENIIDESGMPKERFSAEFPKEGPSILRIQQVVRGDSAAYFCAGSPSAGTYEQYFGPGTRLTVT.

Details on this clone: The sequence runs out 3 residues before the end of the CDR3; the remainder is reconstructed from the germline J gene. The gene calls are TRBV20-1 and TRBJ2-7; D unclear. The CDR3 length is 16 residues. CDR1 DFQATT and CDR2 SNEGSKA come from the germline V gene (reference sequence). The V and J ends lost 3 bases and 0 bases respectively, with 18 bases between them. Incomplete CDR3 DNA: TGCAGTGCTAGCGCTAGGCCCAGCGCAAGCTCCTACGAG. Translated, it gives CSASARPSASSYE. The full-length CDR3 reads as CSASARPSASSYEQYF.

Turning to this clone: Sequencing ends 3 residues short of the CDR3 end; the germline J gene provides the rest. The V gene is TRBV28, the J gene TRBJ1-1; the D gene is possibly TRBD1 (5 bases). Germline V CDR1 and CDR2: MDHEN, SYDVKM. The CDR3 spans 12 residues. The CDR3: CASTFDRGEAFF. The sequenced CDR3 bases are TGTGCCAGCACCTTCGACCGGGGGGAA.

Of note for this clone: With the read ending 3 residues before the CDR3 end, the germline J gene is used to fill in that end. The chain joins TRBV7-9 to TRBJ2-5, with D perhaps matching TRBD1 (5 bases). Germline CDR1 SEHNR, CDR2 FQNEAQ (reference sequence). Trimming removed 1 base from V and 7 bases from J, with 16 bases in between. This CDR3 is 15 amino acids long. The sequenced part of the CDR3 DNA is TGTGCCAGCAGCTTAGTAGGGGCAGGGTCAGGGACC. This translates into CASSLVGAGSGT. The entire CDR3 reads CASSLVGAGSGTQYF.

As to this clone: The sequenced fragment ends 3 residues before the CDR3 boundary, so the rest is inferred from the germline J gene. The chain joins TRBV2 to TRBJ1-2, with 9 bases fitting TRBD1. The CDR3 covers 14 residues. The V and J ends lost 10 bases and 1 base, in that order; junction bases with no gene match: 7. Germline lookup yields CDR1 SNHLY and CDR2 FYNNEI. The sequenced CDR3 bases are TGTGCCATAGGACAGGGGTCGAATAACTATGGC. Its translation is CAIGQGSNNYG. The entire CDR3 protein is CAIGQGSNNYGYTF. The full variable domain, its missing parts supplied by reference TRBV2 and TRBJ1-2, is EPEVTQTPSHQVTQMGQEVILRCVPISNHLYFYWYRQILGQKVEFLVSFYNNEISEKSEIFDDQFSVERPDGSNFTLKIRSTKLEDSAMYFCAIGQGSNNYGYTFGSGTRLTVV.

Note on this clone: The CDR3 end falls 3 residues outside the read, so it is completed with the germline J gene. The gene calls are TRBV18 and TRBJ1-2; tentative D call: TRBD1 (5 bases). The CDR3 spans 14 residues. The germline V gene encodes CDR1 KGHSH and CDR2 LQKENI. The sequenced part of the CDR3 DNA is TGTGCCAGCTCAGATCGGGACTCCCGAACGGGC. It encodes CASSDRDSRTG. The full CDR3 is CASSDRDSRTGYTF.

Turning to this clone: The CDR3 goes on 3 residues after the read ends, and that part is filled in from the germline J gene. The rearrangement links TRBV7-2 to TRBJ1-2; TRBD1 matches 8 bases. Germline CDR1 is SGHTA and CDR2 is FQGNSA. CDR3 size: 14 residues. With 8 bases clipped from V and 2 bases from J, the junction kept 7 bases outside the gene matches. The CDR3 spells CASPDRAQNYGYTF. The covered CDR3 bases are TGTGCCAGCCCGGACAGGGCGCAAAACTATGGC.

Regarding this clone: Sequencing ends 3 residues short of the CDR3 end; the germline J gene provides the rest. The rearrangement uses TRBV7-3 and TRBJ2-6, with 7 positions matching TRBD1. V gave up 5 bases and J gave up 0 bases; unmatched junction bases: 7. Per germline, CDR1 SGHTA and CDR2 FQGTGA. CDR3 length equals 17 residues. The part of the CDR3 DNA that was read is TGTGCCAGCAGCCCTACGGGACAGAGCTCTGGGGCCAACGTC. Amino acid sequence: CASSPTGQSSGANV. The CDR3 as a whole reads CASSPTGQSSGANVLTF.

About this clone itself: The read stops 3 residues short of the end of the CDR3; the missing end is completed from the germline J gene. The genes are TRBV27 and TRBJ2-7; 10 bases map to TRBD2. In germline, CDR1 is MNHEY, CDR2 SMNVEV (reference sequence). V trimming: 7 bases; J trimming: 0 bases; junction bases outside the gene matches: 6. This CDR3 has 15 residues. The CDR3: CASNSLAGFSYEQYF. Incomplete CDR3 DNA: TGTGCCAGCAACTCACTAGCGGGATTCTCCTACGAG.

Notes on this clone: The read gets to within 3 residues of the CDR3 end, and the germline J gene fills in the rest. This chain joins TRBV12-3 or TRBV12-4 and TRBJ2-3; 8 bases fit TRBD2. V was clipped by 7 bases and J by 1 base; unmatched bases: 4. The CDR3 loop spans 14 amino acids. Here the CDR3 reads CASMSRGGTDTQYF. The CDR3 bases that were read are TGTGCCAGCATGTCGCGGGGGGGCACAGATACG.

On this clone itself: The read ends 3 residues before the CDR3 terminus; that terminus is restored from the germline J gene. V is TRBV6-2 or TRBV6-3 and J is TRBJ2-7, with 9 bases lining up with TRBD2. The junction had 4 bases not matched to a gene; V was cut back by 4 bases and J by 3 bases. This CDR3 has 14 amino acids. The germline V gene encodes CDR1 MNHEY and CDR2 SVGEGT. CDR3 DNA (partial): TGTGCCAGCAGTTTATTAGCGGGAGTCTACGAG. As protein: CASSLLAGVYE. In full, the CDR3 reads CASSLLAGVYEQYF.

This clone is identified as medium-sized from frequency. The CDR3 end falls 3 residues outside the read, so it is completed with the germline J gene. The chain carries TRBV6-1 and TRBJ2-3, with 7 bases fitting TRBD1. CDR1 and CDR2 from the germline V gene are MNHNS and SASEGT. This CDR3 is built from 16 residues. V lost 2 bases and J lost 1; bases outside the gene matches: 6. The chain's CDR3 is CASSEFYDRGTDTQYF. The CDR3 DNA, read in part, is TGTGCCAGCAGTGAATTCTATGACAGGGGCACAGATACG.

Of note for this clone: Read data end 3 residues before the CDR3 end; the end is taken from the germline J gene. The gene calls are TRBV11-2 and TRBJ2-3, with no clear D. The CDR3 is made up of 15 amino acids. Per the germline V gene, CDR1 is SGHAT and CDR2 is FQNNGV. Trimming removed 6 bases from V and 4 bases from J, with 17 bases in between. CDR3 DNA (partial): TGTGCCAGCAGACGTCTAGGAGATCCAGCAGATACG. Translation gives CASRRLGDPADT. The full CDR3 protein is CASRRLGDPADTQYF. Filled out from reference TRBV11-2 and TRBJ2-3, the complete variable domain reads EAGVAQSPRYKIIEKRQSVAFWCNPISGHATLYWYQQILGQGPKLLIQFQNNGVVDDSQLPKDRFSAERLKGVDSTLKIQPAKLEDSAVYLCASRRLGDPADTQYFGPGTRLTVL.

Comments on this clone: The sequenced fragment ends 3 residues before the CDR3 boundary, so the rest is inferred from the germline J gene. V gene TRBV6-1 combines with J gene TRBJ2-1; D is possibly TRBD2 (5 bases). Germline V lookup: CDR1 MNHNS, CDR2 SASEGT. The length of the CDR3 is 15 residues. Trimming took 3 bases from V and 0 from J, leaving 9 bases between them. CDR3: CASSEDSSSYNEQFF. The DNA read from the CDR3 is TGTGCCAGCAGTGAGGACTCAAGCTCCTACAATGAG.

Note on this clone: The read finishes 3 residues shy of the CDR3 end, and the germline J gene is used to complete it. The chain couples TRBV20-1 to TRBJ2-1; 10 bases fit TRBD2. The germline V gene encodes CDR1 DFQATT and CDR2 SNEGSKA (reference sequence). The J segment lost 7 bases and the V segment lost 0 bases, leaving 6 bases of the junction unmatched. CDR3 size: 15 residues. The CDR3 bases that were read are TGCAGTGCTAGAGATTTTAGCGGGGGGACGAATGAG. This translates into CSARDFSGGTNE. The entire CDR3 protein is CSARDFSGGTNEQFF.

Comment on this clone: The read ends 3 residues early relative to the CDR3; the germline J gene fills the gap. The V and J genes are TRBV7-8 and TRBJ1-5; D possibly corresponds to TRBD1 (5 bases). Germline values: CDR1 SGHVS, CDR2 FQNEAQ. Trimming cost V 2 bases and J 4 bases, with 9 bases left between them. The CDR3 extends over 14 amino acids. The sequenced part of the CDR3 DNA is TGTGCCAGCAGCTTATTCAGGGAAAATCAGCCC. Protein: CASSLFRENQP. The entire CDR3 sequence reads CASSLFRENQPQHF.

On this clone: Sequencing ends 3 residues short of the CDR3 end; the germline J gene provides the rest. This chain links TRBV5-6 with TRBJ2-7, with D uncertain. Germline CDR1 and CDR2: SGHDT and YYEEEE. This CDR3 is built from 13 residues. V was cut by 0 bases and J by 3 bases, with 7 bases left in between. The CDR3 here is CASSLAVLYEQYF. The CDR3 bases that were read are TGTGCCAGCAGCTTGGCAGTTCTCTACGAG.

The CDR3 DNA, read in part, is TGTGCCAGCAGCGTAGGATGGCCCCGACTTTCTGCAGCCTACAATGAG. It specifies CASSVGWPRLSAAYNE. The whole CDR3 protein is CASSVGWPRLSAAYNEQFF. V gene TRBV9 combines with J gene TRBJ2-1; D is unclear. From the germline J gene comes the end of the CDR3, since the read stops 3 residues before it. CDR1 and CDR2 from the germline V gene are SGDLS and YYNGEE. Deletions cut 0 bases from V and 2 bases from J, with 21 bases between. This CDR3 region has 19 residues.